Presented here are 8 T cell receptor beta chains from one specimen sequenced in a study of blood T cells in healthy people across ages. A second roughly 6 to 12 cycle PCR used barcoded and J-beta primers. TCRdb reprocessed the 5' RACE reads via MiXCR and lists one record per CDR3 protein. Of hundreds of thousands of distinct CDR3 sequences listed, roughly 43% are singletons. Material: blood. These receptor sequences come from an elderly man in good health.

This clonotype was seen a handful of times. This chain uses TRBV11-2 with TRBJ2-3, with TRBD2 as a possible D gene (5 bases). Germline V lookup: CDR1 SGHAT, CDR2 FQNNGV. V dropped 6 bases and J dropped 7 bases, with 8 bases sitting between them. The CDR3 is 11 amino acids. CDR3 DNA: TGTGCCAGCAGACTAGGATATACGCAGTATTTT. Its protein product is CASRLGYTQYF. Together with reference TRBV11-2 and TRBJ2-3, the CDR3 gives the full variable domain: EAGVAQSPRYKIIEKRQSVAFWCNPISGHATLYWYQQILGQGPKLLIQFQNNGVVDDSQLPKDRFSAERLKGVDSTLKIQPAKLEDSAVYLCASRLGYTQYFGPGTRLTVL.

The chain has TRBV10-3 and TRBJ1-5; D unclear. V gave up 1 base and J gave up 3 bases, with 13 bases separating them. This CDR3 has 16 amino acids. Germline assignment: CDR1 ENHRY and CDR2 SYGVKD. CDR3 region: CAISEFMGIDNQPQHF. Written as DNA, the CDR3 is TGTGCCATCAGTGAGTTTATGGGGATCGACAATCAGCCCCAGCATTTT.

This clonotype has only one observation. The junction departs from the called germline gene at one end, perhaps through a read error. V gene TRBV14 combines with J gene TRBJ2-7; possibly TRBD1 for D (5 bases). The CDR3 extends over 16 amino acids. CDR1 is SGHDN, CDR2 FVKESK, per germline. CDR3 loop: CVSSQENLAGRYEQYF. The CDR3 DNA follows: TGTGTCAGCAGCCAAGAGAATTTGGCAGGGCGCTACGAGCAGTACTTC.

The chain joins TRBV20-1 to TRBJ2-1; D ambiguous. V was pared by 6 bases and J by 11 bases, with 17 bases between. CDR1 is DFQATT, CDR2 SNEGSKA, per germline (reference sequence). CDR3 length: 12 residues. CDR3 in amino acids: CSARAQDVKQFF. CDR3 nucleotides: TGCAGTGCCCGAGCCCAGGACGTCAAGCAGTTCTTC.

This chain joins TRBV28 and TRBJ2-7, with 7 positions matching TRBD2. The CDR3 is 15 amino acids. Per germline, CDR1 MDHEN and CDR2 SYDVKM. The V and J ends lost 5 bases and 4 bases, in that order; junction bases with no gene match: 11. This CDR3 reads CASSPNGAGAYEQYF. The DNA of the CDR3 is TGTGCCAGCAGTCCCAACGGGGCGGGAGCTTACGAGCAGTACTTC. Variable domain in full (rest from reference TRBV28 and TRBJ2-7): DVKVTQSSRYLVKRTGEKVFLECVQDMDHENMFWYRQDPGLGLRLIYFSYDVKMKEKGDIPEGYSVSREKKERFSLILESASTNQTSMYLCASSPNGAGAYEQYFGPGTRLTVT.

Points on this clonotype: Since a much larger clone is just one base distant, this may be a read error. This CDR3 is missing its conserved last phenylalanine or tryptophan, likely due to a read error. V is TRBV7-2 and J is TRBJ2-1; 7 positions match TRBD2. CDR1 and CDR2 from the germline V gene are SGHTA and FQGNSA. The CDR3 covers 15 residues. Losses at the gene ends were 6 bases for V and 6 bases for J; bases not matched to a gene: 11. CDR3 sequence (DNA): TGTGCCAGCAGATTGGTAGCGGGTCACGGCAATGAGCAGTTCTCC. Protein: CASRLVAGHGNEQFS.

Here the CDR3 reads CASSPLHNEQYF. CDR3 nucleotides: TGTGCCAGCAGCCCATTACACAATGAGCAGTACTTC. The rearrangement links TRBV12-3 or TRBV12-4 to TRBJ2-5; D unresolved. The V end was cut by 6 bases, the J end by 11 bases, with 16 bases between. CDR3 length: 12 residues.

The chain uses TRBV7-2 and TRBJ2-3, with D possibly TRBD2 on 6 matching bases. This CDR3 comprises 15 residues. The V and J ends lost 5 bases and 4 bases respectively, with 16 bases between them. CDR1 and CDR2 from the germline V gene are SGHTA and FQGNSA. CDR3 sequence (DNA): TGTGCCAGCAGCCCCAAGACTAGGCTAGCAGATACGCAGTATTTT. This encodes CASSPKTRLADTQYF.